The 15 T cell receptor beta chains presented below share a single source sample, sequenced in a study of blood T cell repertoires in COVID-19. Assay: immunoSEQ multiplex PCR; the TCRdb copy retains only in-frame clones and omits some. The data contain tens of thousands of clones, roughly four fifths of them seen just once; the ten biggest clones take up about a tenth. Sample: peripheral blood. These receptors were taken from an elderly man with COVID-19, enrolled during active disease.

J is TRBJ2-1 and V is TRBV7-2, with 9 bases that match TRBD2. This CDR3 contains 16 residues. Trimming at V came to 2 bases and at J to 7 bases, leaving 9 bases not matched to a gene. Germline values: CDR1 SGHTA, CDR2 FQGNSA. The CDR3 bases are TGTGCCAGCAGCTTACAATGGCGGGAGGGCCGTAATGAGCAGTTCTTC. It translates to CASSLQWREGRNEQFF.

As DNA, the CDR3 is TGTGCCAGCAGCTTAGCTGCGGGACTAGCGGGGGGGTATGAGCAGTTCTTC. This sequence encodes CASSLAAGLAGGYEQFF. The chain is built from TRBV7-2 and TRBJ2-1; 16 bases agree with TRBD2. This CDR3 spans 17 amino acids. CDR1 SGHTA and CDR2 FQGNSA come from the germline V gene. V lost 0 bases, J lost 8 bases, and 4 bases stayed unmatched.

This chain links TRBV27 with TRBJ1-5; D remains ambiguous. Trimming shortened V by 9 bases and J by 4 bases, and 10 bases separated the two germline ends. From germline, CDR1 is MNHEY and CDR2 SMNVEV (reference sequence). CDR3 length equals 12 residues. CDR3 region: CARTVLNQPQHF. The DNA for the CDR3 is TGTGCCAGAACAGTATTGAATCAGCCCCAGCATTTT.

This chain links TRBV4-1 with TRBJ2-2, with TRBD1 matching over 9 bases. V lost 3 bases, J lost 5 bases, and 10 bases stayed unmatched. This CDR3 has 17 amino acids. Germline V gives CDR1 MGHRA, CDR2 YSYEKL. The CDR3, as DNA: TGCGCCAGCAGCCACTTCCCGGGACAGGGTTATACCGGGGAGCTGTTTTTT. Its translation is CASSHFPGQGYTGELFF.

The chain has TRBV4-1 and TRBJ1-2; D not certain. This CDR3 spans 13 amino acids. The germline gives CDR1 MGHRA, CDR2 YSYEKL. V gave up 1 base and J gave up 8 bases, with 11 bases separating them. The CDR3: CASSQGLSSGYTF. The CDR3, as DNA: TGCGCCAGCAGCCAAGGTCTCTCTAGCGGCTACACCTTC.

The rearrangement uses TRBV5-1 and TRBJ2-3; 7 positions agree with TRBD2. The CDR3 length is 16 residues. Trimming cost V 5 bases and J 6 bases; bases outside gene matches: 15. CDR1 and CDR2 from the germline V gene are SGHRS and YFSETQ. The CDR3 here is CASRRSSGGPQDTQYF. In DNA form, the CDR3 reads TGCGCCAGCAGGAGGTCTAGCGGAGGACCACAGGATACGCAGTATTTT.

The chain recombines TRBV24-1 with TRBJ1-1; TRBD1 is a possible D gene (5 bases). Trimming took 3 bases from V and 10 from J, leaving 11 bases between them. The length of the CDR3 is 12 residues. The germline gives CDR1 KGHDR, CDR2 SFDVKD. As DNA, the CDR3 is TGTGCCACCAGTGATGCCTCACAGGCAGCTTTCTTT. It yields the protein CATSDASQAAFF.

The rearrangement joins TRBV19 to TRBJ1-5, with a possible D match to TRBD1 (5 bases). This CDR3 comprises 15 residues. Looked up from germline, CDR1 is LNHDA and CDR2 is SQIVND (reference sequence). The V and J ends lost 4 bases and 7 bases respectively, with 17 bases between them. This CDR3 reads CASSTTGNFGQPQHF. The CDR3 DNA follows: TGTGCCAGTAGTACTACAGGCAATTTCGGCCAGCCCCAGCATTTT.

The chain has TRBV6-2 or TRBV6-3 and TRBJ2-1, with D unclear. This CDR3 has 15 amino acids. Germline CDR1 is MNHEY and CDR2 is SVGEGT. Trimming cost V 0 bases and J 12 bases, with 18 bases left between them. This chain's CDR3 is CASSYSRMAPEGQFF. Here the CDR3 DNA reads TGTGCCAGCAGTTACTCGAGGATGGCCCCTGAAGGGCAGTTCTTC.

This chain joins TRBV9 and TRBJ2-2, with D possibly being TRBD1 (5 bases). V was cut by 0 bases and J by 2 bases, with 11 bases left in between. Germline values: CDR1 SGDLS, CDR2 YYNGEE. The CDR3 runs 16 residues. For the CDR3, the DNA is TGTGCCAGCAGCGTAGAACCCCAGGGTAACACCGGGGAGCTGTTTTTT. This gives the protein CASSVEPQGNTGELFF.

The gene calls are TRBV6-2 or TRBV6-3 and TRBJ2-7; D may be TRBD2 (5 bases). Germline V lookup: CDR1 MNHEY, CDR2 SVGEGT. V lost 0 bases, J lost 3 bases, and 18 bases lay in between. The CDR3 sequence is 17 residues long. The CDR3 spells CASSYSPDRPGIYEQYF. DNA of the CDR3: TGTGCCAGCAGTTACTCCCCGGACCGCCCCGGGATCTACGAGCAGTACTTC.

CDR3 sequence reads: CAISESTGRGIEQYV. CDR3 DNA sequence: TGTGCCATCAGTGAATCCACAGGCAGGGGGATCGAGCAGTACGTC. The chain joins TRBV10-3 to TRBJ2-7; 7 positions match TRBD1. The CDR3 loop spans 15 amino acids. Germline CDR1 is ENHRY and CDR2 is SYGVKD. Trimming cost V 3 bases and J 6 bases; bases outside gene matches: 11.

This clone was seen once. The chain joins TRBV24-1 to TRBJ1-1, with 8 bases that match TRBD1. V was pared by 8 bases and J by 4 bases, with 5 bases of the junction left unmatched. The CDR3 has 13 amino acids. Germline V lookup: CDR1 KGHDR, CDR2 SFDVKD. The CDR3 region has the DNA TGTGCCACCATTAATACAGGGGGCACTGAAGCTTTCTTT. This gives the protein CATINTGGTEAFF.

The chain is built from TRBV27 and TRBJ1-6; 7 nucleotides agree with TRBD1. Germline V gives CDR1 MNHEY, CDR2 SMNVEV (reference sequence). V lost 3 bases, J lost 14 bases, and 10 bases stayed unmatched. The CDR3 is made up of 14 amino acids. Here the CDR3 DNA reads TGTGCCAGCAGTTTGGAGGGACAGTCGTCCACCCTCCACTTT. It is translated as CASSLEGQSSTLHF.

Written as DNA, the CDR3 is TGTGCCAGCAGCCAAGTAGTCCGGGGGGGCGCAGATACGCAGTATTTT. Translation: CASSQVVRGGADTQYF. V and J are TRBV3-1 (or the pseudogene TRBV3-2) and TRBJ2-3; 8 bases fit TRBD2. The germline V gene encodes CDR1 LGHDT and CDR2 YNNKEL (reference sequence). The CDR3 is 16 amino acids. The ends lost 1 base at V and 4 bases at J; junction bases unmatched: 7.